The 13 T cell receptor beta chains in this list originate from one sample, sequenced in a study of shared clonotypes between healthy human individuals. The method was immunoSEQ multiplex PCR; TCRdb's version includes in-frame clones alone and lacks a portion of them. The table includes 2 million to 3 million clones, 80% to 95% detected once. The sequenced sample was naive CD4+ T cells from PBMCs. Subset indicated: CD45RA+ positively selected. Source of these receptors: a man younger than 35 in good health. Some clones in this sample may be carry-over from other donors' samples.

This rearrangement joins TRBV4-3 to TRBJ1-4; tentatively, D is TRBD1 (6 bases). Trimming shortened V by 6 bases and J by 3 bases, and 23 bases separated the two germline ends. This CDR3 comprises 18 residues. Germline CDR1 reads LGHNA; CDR2 reads YSLEER. In DNA, the CDR3 is TGCGCCAGCAGAAGAGGCCGATGGGGGCGAGCGGCTAATGAAAAACTGTTTTTT. Protein product: CASRRGRWGRAANEKLFF.

The chain couples TRBV20-1 to TRBJ2-1, with D uncertain. Trimming stripped 5 bases from V and 5 bases from J, with 4 bases between. There are 10 residues in the CDR3. The germline CDR1 and CDR2 sequences are DFQATT and SNEGSKA (reference sequence). The CDR3 sequence: CSAWNNEQFF. The CDR3 nucleotides are TGCAGTGCTTGGAACAATGAGCAGTTCTTC.

This clone has a handful of counts. The chain joins TRBV4-1 to TRBJ2-1, with TRBD2 matching over 13 bases. CDR1 and CDR2 from the germline V gene are MGHRA and YSYEKL. The CDR3 runs to 16 residues. V was clipped by 4 bases and J by 6 bases; unmatched bases: 6. The CDR3 bases are TGCGCCAGCAGCCGATCGGGACTAGCGGGACCCAATGAGCAGTTCTTC. Translating it yields CASSRSGLAGPNEQFF.

CDR3 loop: CASSDSNRDRYGYTF. CDR3 coding DNA: TGTGCCAGCAGCGATTCAAACCGGGACCGGTATGGCTACACCTTC. J is TRBJ1-2 and V is TRBV9; D might be TRBD1 (5 bases). Deletions cut 3 bases from V and 5 bases from J, with 17 bases between. The CDR3 loop spans 15 amino acids. The germline V gene encodes CDR1 SGDLS and CDR2 YYNGEE.

A note on this clone: Other DNA sequences in this specimen translate into the identical CDR3. The chain carries TRBV20-1 and TRBJ2-5, with 7 bases aligning to TRBD2. The J segment lost 3 bases and the V segment lost 5 bases, leaving 0 bases of the junction unmatched. Germline V CDR1 and CDR2: DFQATT, SNEGSKA (reference sequence). CDR3 length: 11 residues. In DNA, the CDR3 is TGCAGTGCTGCGGGAGAAGAGACCCAGTACTTC. It translates to CSAAGEETQYF.

V is TRBV6-1 and J is TRBJ2-1; D uncertain. Germline V lookup: CDR1 MNHNS, CDR2 SASEGT. V dropped 2 bases and J dropped 2 bases, with 10 bases sitting between them. The CDR3 is 15 amino acids. As DNA, the CDR3 is TGTGCCAGCAGTGAAAACGCGGAACCCTACAATGAGCAGTTCTTC. Amino acid sequence: CASSENAEPYNEQFF.

With regard to this clone: This sample also contains other DNA sequences that code for the same CDR3. The chain combines TRBV18 with TRBJ2-5; 10 nucleotides match TRBD2. The germline V gene has CDR1 KGHSH and CDR2 LQKENI. The CDR3 contains 14 residues. Unmatched junction bases numbered 1, after V lost 4 bases and J lost 2 bases. The CDR3 loop reads CASSLAGGQETQYF. The CDR3 DNA follows: TGTGCCAGCTCACTAGCGGGAGGACAAGAGACCCAGTACTTC.

This clone has just one count. The V call is TRBV28, the J call TRBJ1-3; D is unclear. Per germline, CDR1 MDHEN and CDR2 SYDVKM. The V end lost 3 bases, the J end lost 7 bases, and 7 bases lay between the germline ends. The CDR3 loop spans 12 amino acids. CDR3: CASSFGSNTIYF. The CDR3 region has the DNA TGTGCCAGCAGTTTTGGTAGTAACACCATATATTTT.

The chain links TRBV28 to TRBJ2-7; TRBD2 might be the D (7 bases). The CDR3 has 15 amino acids. V was clipped by 7 bases and J by 0 bases, with 16 bases between them. CDR1 is MDHEN and CDR2 is SYDVKM in the germline V gene. DNA of the CDR3: TGTGCCAGCACCCCGGCGGGGGCTAGCTCCTACGAGCAGTACTTC. Protein product: CASTPAGASSYEQYF.

The chain carries TRBV5-1 and TRBJ1-5; 12 bases align to TRBD1. Trimming cost V 0 bases and J 8 bases; bases outside gene matches: 3. The CDR3 consists of 15 residues. Germline values: CDR1 SGHRS, CDR2 YFSETQ. This CDR3 is CASSLGDRGQEPQHF. The CDR3 region has the DNA TGCGCCAGCAGCTTGGGGGACAGGGGGCAGGAGCCCCAGCATTTT.

The chain links TRBV10-1 to TRBJ2-7; D unclear. This CDR3 contains 14 residues. In germline, CDR1 is WNHNN, CDR2 SYGVQD (reference sequence). With 6 bases removed from V and 2 bases from J, the gap between germline ends came to 14 bases. CDR3 DNA sequence: TGCGCCAGCAGGGGCTTAACCATTGCCTACGAGCAGTACTTC. Amino acid sequence: CASRGLTIAYEQYF.

The chain couples TRBV25-1 to TRBJ1-6, with TRBD1 identical over 7 bases. The V gene's germline CDR1 is MGHDK and CDR2 SYGVNS. The CDR3 totals 14 residues. Germline trimming cut 7 bases from V and 9 bases from J; bases unmatched to any gene: 9. The CDR3 DNA reads TGTGCCAGCAACCCCGGGACAGAACGTTCACCCCTCCACTTT. Translated: CASNPGTERSPLHF.

V gene TRBV5-6 combines with J gene TRBJ2-7; D ambiguous. The CDR3 is made up of 16 amino acids. Trimming pared 1 base from V and 3 bases from J, leaving 17 bases between. Germline loops: CDR1 SGHDT, CDR2 YYEEEE. The CDR3 loop is CASSLYGHGSYYEQYF. In nucleotides, the CDR3 is TGTGCCAGCAGCTTGTACGGCCACGGATCCTACTACGAGCAGTACTTC.